One sample yielded the 8 T cell receptor beta chains listed below, sequenced in a study of T cell responses to AZD1222 COVID-19 vaccine. Some clones are missing from TCRdb's copy, which holds only in-frame ones; the method was immunoSEQ multiplex PCR. The table has 90,000 to 150,000 clones, roughly nine tenths seen once; the top ten hold roughly a tenth. This specimen was peripheral blood, taken on day 0 of AZD1222 vaccination. The receptors were sampled from an adult in good health.

The chain uses TRBV6-5 and TRBJ1-1; unclear D gene. CDR3 size: 14 residues. Trimming left V 6 bases short and J 2 bases short, with 13 bases between. From germline, CDR1 is MNHEY and CDR2 SVGAGI. The CDR3 is CASSPLLGNTEAFF. As DNA, the CDR3 is TGTGCCAGCAGCCCCCTCTTGGGAAACACTGAAGCTTTCTTT.

The chain uses TRBV18 and TRBJ2-5, with 9 bases that match TRBD2. Germline CDR1 KGHSH, CDR2 LQKENI. This CDR3 has 14 residues. With 6 bases clipped from V and 2 bases from J, the junction kept 4 bases outside the gene matches. The CDR3 is CASSRTSAQETQYF. The CDR3, as DNA: TGTGCCAGCTCGAGGACTAGCGCGCAAGAGACCCAGTACTTC.

This chain connects TRBV7-9 to TRBJ2-5, with 7 nucleotides matching TRBD1. Losses at the gene ends were 5 bases for V and 9 bases for J; bases not matched to a gene: 21. Germline V gene sequence: CDR1 SEHNR, CDR2 FQNEAQ (reference sequence). This CDR3 spans 17 amino acids. DNA for the CDR3: TGTGCCAGCAGCCAACCCAAGACTGGACAGGCCGTAAGGGCCCAGTACTTC. This codes for CASSQPKTGQAVRAQYF.

CDR3 DNA: TGCGCCAGCAGCCAAGGGGTGAACACTGAAGCTTTCTTT. The encoded protein is CASSQGVNTEAFF. The chain joins TRBV4-3 to TRBJ1-1; D not resolved. Germline CDR1 is LGHNA and CDR2 is YSLEER. The CDR3 spans 13 residues. Trimming cost V 1 base and J 0 bases, with 3 bases left between them.

The chain uses TRBV11-2 and TRBJ2-1; 9 nucleotides align to TRBD2. Per germline, CDR1 SGHAT and CDR2 FQNNGV. The trim removed 1 base at V and 4 bases at J, leaving 14 bases unmatched. This CDR3 region has 19 residues. The CDR3 DNA reads as TGTGCCAGCAGCTTAGGTTGGCGGGGGGGCCGATCCGGATACAATGAGCAGTTCTTC. This translates into CASSLGWRGGRSGYNEQFF.

The genes are TRBV5-6 and TRBJ2-4; the D is unclear. Germline V gene data show CDR1 as SGHDT and CDR2 as YYEEEE. Between the trimmed V and J ends, which lost 2 bases and 0 bases, there was a span of 9 bases. CDR3 length: 15 residues. CDR3 sequence reads: CASSFGSIAKNIQYF. CDR3 in DNA: TGTGCCAGCAGCTTTGGCTCCATAGCCAAAAACATTCAGTACTTC.

This chain links TRBV9 with TRBJ2-1; 9 nucleotides agree with TRBD2. This CDR3 spans 14 amino acids. The trim removed 4 bases at V and 8 bases at J, leaving 7 bases unmatched. Germline V gene sequence: CDR1 SGDLS, CDR2 YYNGEE. CDR3 region: CASSPGTSSDEQFF. Here the CDR3 DNA reads TGTGCCAGCAGCCCCGGGACTAGCAGCGATGAGCAGTTCTTC.

The chain carries TRBV7-9 and TRBJ2-7; no firm D call. Germline CDR1 SEHNR, CDR2 FQNEAQ (reference sequence). The CDR3 is made up of 14 amino acids. V lost 5 bases and J 0 bases, leaving 11 bases between the germline ends. The CDR3 region is CASSQPSHSYEQYF. The CDR3 nucleotides are TGTGCCAGCAGCCAGCCATCCCACTCCTACGAGCAGTACTTC.